These T cell receptor beta chains were read from a single sample in a study of T cell repertoires in cytomegalovirus infection. TCRdb ran MiXCR on the reads and lists one entry per CDR3 protein. The table shows some 680,000 distinct CDR3 sequences, with 35% occurring only once. The sequenced sample was PBMCs. These receptors were obtained from a human donor in good health (CMV status not recorded). Some clones in this sample may be carry-over from other donors' samples. The CDR3 runs from the conserved cysteine through the conserved F or W. The D gene is left open where the match is weak. Clone size is stated in some rows and not others, as once, few, many or a class when expanded.

d_call,j_call,v_call,clone_size,cdr3_nt,cdr3_aa
-,TRBJ2-5,TRBV20-1,few,TGCAGTGCTAGAGACAGAATAATTCAAGAGACCCAGTACTTC,CSARDRIIQETQYF
-,TRBJ2-2,TRBV5-1,-,TGCGCCAGCGGTAAATTGAGGGGCAGCCCCGGGGAGCTGTTTTTT,CASGKLRGSPGELFF
-,TRBJ1-1,TRBV27,many,TGTGCCAGCAGTTTCGGGGGGGCTGGGTACACTGAAGCTTTCTTT,CASSFGGAGYTEAFF
-,TRBJ1-5,TRBV3-1,-,TGTGCCAGCAGCCCTTTTGGGATCTTGGCCCGCAATCAGCCCCAGCATTTT,CASSPFGILARNQPQHF
-,TRBJ1-4,TRBV7-9,-,TGTGCCAGCAGCTCAGCCCGAGTCGGTGAAAAACTGTTTTTT,CASSSARVGEKLFF
TRBD1,TRBJ1-5,TRBV7-6,once,TGTGCCAGCAGCTTAGACAGGGGCGAATATCAGCCCCAGCATTTT,CASSLDRGEYQPQHF
-,TRBJ1-1,TRBV7-9,-,TGTGCCAGCAGCTTAGTCGATGGGGCCACTGAAGCTTTCTTT,CASSLVDGATEAFF
-,TRBJ2-1,TRBV7-6,-,TGTGCCAGCAGCTTAGACCTCACGGTGAACTACAATGAGCAGTTCTTC,CASSLDLTVNYNEQFF
TRBD1,TRBJ2-2,TRBV19,few,TGTGCCAGTAGTATTCCCCGGCAGGGGGCTTCCAACACCGGGGAGCTGTTTTTT,CASSIPRQGASNTGELFF
TRBD2,TRBJ2-1,TRBV7-2,many,TGTGCCAGCAGCCATGGACTAGCGGGACCGAATGAGCAGTTCTTC,CASSHGLAGPNEQFF
TRBD1,TRBJ2-7,TRBV10-3,few,TGTGCCATCAGCCCCGGGACAGGGCGAGACGAGCAGTACTTC,CAISPGTGRDEQYF
-,TRBJ2-5,TRBV7-3,-,TGTGCCAGCAGCTTAATGGGGGCGGGGGTACAAGAGACCCAGTACTTC,CASSLMGAGVQETQYF
-,TRBJ1-5,TRBV15,-,TGTGCCACCAGCAGAGGGGTTCGGCAGGGCAATCAGCCCCAGCATTTT,CATSRGVRQGNQPQHF